A single sample is the source of the 8 T cell receptor beta chains below, sequenced in a study of cytomegalovirus exposure and HLA in healthy donors. The PCR ran on 60 Vbeta and 13 Jbeta primers. The method was immunoSEQ multiplex PCR; TCRdb's version includes in-frame clones alone and lacks a portion of them. The sample table includes about 130,000 clones. The sample was PBMCs. The receptors come from a man aged 35 to 55 in good health and CMV-seronegative.

The genes are TRBV5-4 and TRBJ2-7; 7 bases fit TRBD1. Trimming removed 3 bases from V and 1 base from J; junction bases left unmatched: 4. The CDR3 is 14 amino acids. Germline V lookup: CDR1 SGHNT, CDR2 YYREEE (reference sequence). Written as DNA, the CDR3 is TGTGCCAGCAGCTCCAAACAGGGGTCCTACGAGCAGTACTTC. This codes for CASSSKQGSYEQYF.

The gene calls are TRBV5-1 and TRBJ1-4; no firm D call. The V end lost 1 base, the J end lost 0 bases, and 7 bases lay between the germline ends. Germline-derived CDR1 and CDR2 are SGHRS and YFSETQ. The CDR3 spans 15 residues. DNA of the CDR3: TGCGCCAGCAGCTTGCGGGATCCAACTAATGAAAAACTGTTTTTT. The encoded protein is CASSLRDPTNEKLFF.

This rearrangement joins TRBV7-9 to TRBJ1-4, with 10 bases aligning to TRBD1. CDR1 and CDR2 (germline): SEHNR, FQNEAQ (reference sequence). With V trimmed by 3 bases and J by 7 bases, 5 bases remained unmatched. There are 15 residues in the CDR3. The CDR3 region has the DNA TGTGCCAGCAGCTTGGGGACAGGGGAGGGTGAAAAACTGTTTTTT. As protein: CASSLGTGEGEKLFF. The entire variable domain, with the rest obtained from reference TRBV7-9 and TRBJ1-4, is as follows: DTGVSQNPRHKITKRGQNVTFRCDPISEHNRLYWYRQTLGQGPEFLTYFQNEAQLEKSRLLSDRFSAERPKGSFSTLEIQRTEQGDSAMYLCASSLGTGEGEKLFFGSGTQLSVL.

This chain joins TRBV4-1 and TRBJ1-1, with 9 bases that match TRBD1. Germline V gene lookup returns CDR1 MGHRA and CDR2 YSYEKL. This CDR3 has 15 residues. The V and J ends lost 5 bases and 6 bases, in that order; junction bases with no gene match: 10. CDR3 DNA: TGCGCCAGCAGCTATCCGGGACAGGGAAGGTCTGAAGCTTTCTTT. Translating it yields CASSYPGQGRSEAFF.

The gene calls are TRBV10-3 and TRBJ2-1, with D perhaps matching TRBD2 (5 bases). The CDR3 contains 12 residues. Per the germline V gene, CDR1 is ENHRY and CDR2 is SYGVKD. The V end was cut by 8 bases, the J end by 7 bases, with 12 bases between. CDR3 sequence: CAIAGIENEQFF. The CDR3, as DNA: TGTGCCATCGCGGGCATAGAAAATGAGCAGTTCTTC.

The chain combines TRBV2 with TRBJ1-1, with 7 bases identical to TRBD1. The germline V gene encodes CDR1 SNHLY and CDR2 FYNNEI. V lost 5 bases to trimming and J lost 1 base; unmatched junction nucleotides: 1. CDR3 size: 13 residues. The CDR3 sequence: CASSRDRNTEAFF. The CDR3 DNA reads TGTGCCAGCAGTAGGGACAGGAACACTGAAGCTTTCTTT.

The V gene is TRBV7-2, the J gene TRBJ1-5, with D possibly TRBD1 on 6 matching bases. Germline CDR1 and CDR2: SGHTA and FQGNSA. Between the trimmed V and J ends, which lost 5 bases and 5 bases, there was a span of 16 bases. The CDR3 length is 15 residues. The CDR3 DNA reads TGTGCCAGCAGCCGGACAGCCTCGGAAGATCAGCCCCAGCATTTT. It yields the protein CASSRTASEDQPQHF.

The chain employs TRBV5-1 and TRBJ1-4; D not resolved. V was shortened by 0 bases and J by 6 bases, with 6 bases between the two germline ends. CDR1 is SGHRS, CDR2 YFSETQ, per germline. CDR3 size: 13 residues. CDR3 sequence (DNA): TGCGCCAGCAGCTTGGATCGTCATGAAAAACTGTTTTTT. Amino acids: CASSLDRHEKLFF.